This TCR beta chain was profiled in a study of cytomegalovirus exposure and HLA in healthy donors. About this clone: Its antigen is not known.

General study findings and limits: The productive fraction for most TCR beta V segments was about 90% or about 30% in an earlier analysis. In terms of immune exposure information, only CMV serostatus was available. In a later analysis, common viral pathogens appeared linked to several of the most significant clusters.

The PCR employed 60 Vbeta primers together with 13 Jbeta primers. Repertoires were generated with immunoSEQ multiplex PCR, while TCRdb's copy carries only in-frame clones and drops some. The sample has roughly 190,000 clones; around 75% are singletons. The J segment lost 5 bases and the V segment lost 5 bases, leaving 12 bases of the junction unmatched. There are 15 residues in the CDR3. The germline gives CDR1 SGHAT, CDR2 FQNNGV. The sequence was collected from a woman aged 30 to 39 in good health and CMV-seropositive. The source material was PBMCs. The chain is built from TRBV11-2 and TRBJ2-7; 7 bases are a match to TRBD2. For the CDR3, the DNA is TGTGCCAGCAGCGCCCGGCGGGGGAACTACGACGAGCAGTACTTC. As protein: CASSARRGNYDEQYF.